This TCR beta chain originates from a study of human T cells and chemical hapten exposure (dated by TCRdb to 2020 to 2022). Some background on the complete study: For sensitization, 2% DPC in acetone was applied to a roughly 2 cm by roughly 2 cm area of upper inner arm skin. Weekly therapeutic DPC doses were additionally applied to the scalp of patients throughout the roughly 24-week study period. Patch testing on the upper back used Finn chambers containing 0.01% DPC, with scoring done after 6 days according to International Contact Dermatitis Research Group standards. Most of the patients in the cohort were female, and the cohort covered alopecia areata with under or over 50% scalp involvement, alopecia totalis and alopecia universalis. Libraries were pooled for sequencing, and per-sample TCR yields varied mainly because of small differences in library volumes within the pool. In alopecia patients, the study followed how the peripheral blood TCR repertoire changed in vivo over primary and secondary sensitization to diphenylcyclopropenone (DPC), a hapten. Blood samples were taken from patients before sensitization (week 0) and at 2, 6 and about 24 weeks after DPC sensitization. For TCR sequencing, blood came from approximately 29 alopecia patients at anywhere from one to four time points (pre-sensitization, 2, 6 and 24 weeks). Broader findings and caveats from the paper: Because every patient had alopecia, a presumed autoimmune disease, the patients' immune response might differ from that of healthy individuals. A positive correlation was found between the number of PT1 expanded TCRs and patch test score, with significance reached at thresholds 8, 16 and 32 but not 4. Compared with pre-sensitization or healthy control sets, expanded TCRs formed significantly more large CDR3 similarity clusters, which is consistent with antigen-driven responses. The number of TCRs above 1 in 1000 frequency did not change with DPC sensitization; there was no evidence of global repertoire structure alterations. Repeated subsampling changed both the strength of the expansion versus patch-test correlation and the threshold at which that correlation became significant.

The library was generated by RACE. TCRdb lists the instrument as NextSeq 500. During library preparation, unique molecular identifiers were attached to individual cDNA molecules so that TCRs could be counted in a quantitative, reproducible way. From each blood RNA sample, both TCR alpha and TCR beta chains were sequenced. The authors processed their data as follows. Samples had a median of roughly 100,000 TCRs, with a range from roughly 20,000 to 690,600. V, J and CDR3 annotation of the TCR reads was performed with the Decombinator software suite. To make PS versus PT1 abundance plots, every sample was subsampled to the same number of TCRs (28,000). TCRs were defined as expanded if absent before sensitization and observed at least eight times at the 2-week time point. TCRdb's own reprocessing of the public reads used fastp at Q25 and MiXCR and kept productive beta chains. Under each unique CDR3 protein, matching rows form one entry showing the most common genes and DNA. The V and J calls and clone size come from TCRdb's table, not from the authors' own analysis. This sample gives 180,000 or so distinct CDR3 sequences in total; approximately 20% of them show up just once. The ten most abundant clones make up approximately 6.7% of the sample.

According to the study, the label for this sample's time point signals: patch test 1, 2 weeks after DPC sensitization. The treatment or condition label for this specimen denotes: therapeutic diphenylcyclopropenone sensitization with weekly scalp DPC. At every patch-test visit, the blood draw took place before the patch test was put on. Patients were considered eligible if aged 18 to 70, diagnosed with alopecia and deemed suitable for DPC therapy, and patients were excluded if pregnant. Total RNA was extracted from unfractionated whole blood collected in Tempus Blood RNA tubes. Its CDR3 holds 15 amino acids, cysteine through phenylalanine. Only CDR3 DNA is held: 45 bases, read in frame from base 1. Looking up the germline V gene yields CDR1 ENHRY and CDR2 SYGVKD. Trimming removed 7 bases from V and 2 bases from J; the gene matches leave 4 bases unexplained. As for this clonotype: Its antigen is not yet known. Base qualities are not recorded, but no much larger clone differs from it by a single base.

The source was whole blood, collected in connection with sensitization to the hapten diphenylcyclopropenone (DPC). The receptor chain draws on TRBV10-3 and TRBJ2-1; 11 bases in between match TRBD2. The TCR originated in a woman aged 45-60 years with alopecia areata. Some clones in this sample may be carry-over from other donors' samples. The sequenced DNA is TGTGCCATCAAGGCTAGCGGGAGGCCCTACAATGAGCAGTTCTTC. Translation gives CAIKASGRPYNEQFF.